These 16 T cell receptor beta chains came from one sample sequenced in a study of cytomegalovirus exposure and HLA in healthy donors listed by TCRdb under 2017. Receptor amplification or capture employed the immunoSEQ multiplex PCR assay. The multiplex PCR relied on a mix of 60 forward primers for TCR Vbeta segments and 13 reverse primers for TCR Jbeta segments. TCRdb took over this immuneACCESS table, retaining in-frame rearrangements with V and J assigned. Such tables are incomplete; in checked studies, under half of the missing clones stem from an unresolved V gene, and the remainder is unexplained. The sample has some 160,000 clones on record, roughly 80% of them singletons. The biggest ten clones account for about 2.3% of the sample. The sequenced sample was PBMCs. Receptors were obtained from a male donor in good health and CMV-seronegative.

The rearrangement uses TRBV19 and TRBJ2-5, with D unresolved. The V gene lost 3 bases and the J gene lost 4 bases, with 18 bases spanning the gap. The CDR3 contains 16 residues. The germline V gene has CDR1 LNHDA and CDR2 SQIVND (reference sequence). CDR3 in DNA: TGTGCCAGTAGTATTGGGCTACCTTTGGCAGGAGAGACCCAGTACTTC. This codes for CASSIGLPLAGETQYF.

V and J are TRBV13 and TRBJ1-5; D unclear. This CDR3 comprises 14 residues. Germline V gene data show CDR1 as PRHDT and CDR2 as FYEKMQ (reference sequence). V lost 0 bases to trimming and J lost 6 bases, with 9 bases between them. The CDR3 spells CASSLGAVTQPQHF. For the CDR3, the DNA is TGTGCCAGCAGCTTAGGGGCAGTCACTCAGCCCCAGCATTTT.

With respect to this clone: Mismatch with germline at one junction end may stem from a read error. The chain carries TRBV7-7 and TRBJ2-3; perhaps TRBD1 as D (5 bases). From germline, CDR1 is SSHAT and CDR2 FNYEAQ (reference sequence). The CDR3 is 14 amino acids. The CDR3 DNA sequence: TGTGCTAGCAGCTTAGTAGGGGAATCAGATACGCAGTATTTT. This translates into CASSLVGESDTQYF. Drawing the rest from reference TRBV7-7 and TRBJ2-3, the complete variable domain is GAGVSQSPRYKVTKRGQDVTLRCDPISSHATLYWYQQALGQGPEFLTYFNYEAQPDKSGLPSDRFSAERPEGSISTLTIQRTEQRDSAMYRCASSLVGESDTQYFGPGTRLTVL.

The chain combines TRBV7-6 with TRBJ2-7; D might be TRBD2 (5 bases). The CDR3 runs to 14 residues. Germline V gives CDR1 SGHVS, CDR2 FNYEAQ. Trimming took 5 bases from V and 6 from J, leaving 17 bases between them. The CDR3: CASSRPEGTVEQYF. The CDR3 nucleotides are TGTGCCAGCAGCCGCCCCGAGGGAACGGTCGAGCAGTACTTC. Full variable domain (rest looked up from reference TRBV7-6 and TRBJ2-7): GAGVSQSPRYKVTKRGQDVALRCDPISGHVSLYWYRQALGQGPEFLTYFNYEAQQDKSGLPNDRFSAERPEGSISTLTIQRTEQRDSAMYRCASSRPEGTVEQYFGPGTRLTVT.

DNA of the CDR3: TGTGCCAGCAGCGTTAGGGGCCAGGGGGAAAAACTGTTTTTT. This translates into CASSVRGQGEKLFF. The gene calls are TRBV6-1 and TRBJ1-4, with a weak D call TRBD1 (6 bases). The V gene's germline CDR1 is MNHNS and CDR2 SASEGT. V was shortened by 6 bases and J by 8 bases, with 16 bases between the two germline ends. The CDR3 totals 14 residues.

This sequence joins TRBV28 and TRBJ1-5; unclear D gene. Germline lookup yields CDR1 MDHEN and CDR2 SYDVKM. V lost 6 bases, J lost 2 bases, and 5 bases lay in between. This CDR3 is built from 12 residues. This chain's CDR3 is CASRGGNQPQHF. In DNA, the CDR3 is TGTGCCAGCAGGGGAGGCAATCAGCCCCAGCATTTT. The whole variable domain, filled in from reference TRBV28 and TRBJ1-5, reads DVKVTQSSRYLVKRTGEKVFLECVQDMDHENMFWYRQDPGLGLRLIYFSYDVKMKEKGDIPEGYSVSREKKERFSLILESASTNQTSMYLCASRGGNQPQHFGDGTRLSIL.

The chain has TRBV6-1 and TRBJ1-5, with TRBD1 matching over 7 bases. CDR3 length: 15 residues. In germline, CDR1 is MNHNS, CDR2 SASEGT. The V and J ends lost 3 bases and 4 bases, in that order; junction bases with no gene match: 6. Here the CDR3 DNA reads TGTGCCAGCAGTGATCTAGGGGGCGCGAATCAGCCCCAGCATTTT. Protein sequence: CASSDLGGANQPQHF.

The chain employs TRBV7-8 and TRBJ1-1, with a possible D match to TRBD1 (5 bases). This CDR3 comprises 15 residues. From germline, CDR1 is SGHVS and CDR2 FQNEAQ. Trimming stripped 1 base from V and 4 bases from J, with 13 bases between. CDR3 in DNA: TGTGCCAGCAGCTTAGTAGGGGTGTCTTCCACTGAAGCTTTCTTT. Protein product: CASSLVGVSSTEAFF.

Only a few counts were recorded for this clone. The chain recombines TRBV6-5 with TRBJ1-2, with TRBD1 matching over 8 bases. CDR1 is MNHEY, CDR2 SVGAGI, per germline. There are 14 residues in the CDR3. Trimming took 6 bases from V and 0 from J; bases not matched to a gene: 3. The CDR3 region is CASRGDRTNYGYTF. CDR3 nucleotide sequence: TGTGCCAGCAGAGGGGACAGGACTAACTATGGCTACACCTTC.

This clone came up once. This rearrangement joins TRBV15 to TRBJ2-5, with a weak D call TRBD2 (6 bases). With the DNA end fitting TRBJ2-7 better, the J assignment may be wrong. Germline CDR1 is LNHNV and CDR2 is YYDKDF (reference sequence). The CDR3 is 17 residues long. The CDR3 sequence is CATSRDLIRLGRYEQYF. The CDR3, as DNA: TGTGCCACCAGCAGAGATTTGATTCGTTTGGGGAGGTACGAGCAGTACTTC.

The V gene is TRBV5-1, the J gene TRBJ2-1; tentatively, D is TRBD1 (6 bases). The CDR3 runs to 13 residues. Germline-derived CDR1 and CDR2 are SGHRS and YFSETQ. The V end was cut by 3 bases, the J end by 9 bases, with 13 bases between. CDR3 DNA: TGCGCCAGCAGCTATATGACAGGACCTGAGCAGTTCTTC. Translation: CASSYMTGPEQFF.

J is TRBJ1-4 and V is TRBV6-5; 7 positions agree with TRBD1. Germline trimming cut 0 bases from V and 8 bases from J; bases unmatched to any gene: 6. This CDR3 comprises 15 residues. Germline CDR1 MNHEY, CDR2 SVGAGI. The CDR3 nucleotides read TGTGCCAGCAGTTACTCGCAGGGGGTTCGCGAAAAACTGTTTTTT. Translated, it gives CASSYSQGVREKLFF.

J is TRBJ1-2 and V is TRBV30; D unclear. This CDR3 is 13 amino acids long. CDR1 is GTSNPN and CDR2 is SVGIG in the germline V gene (reference sequence). Trimming shortened V by 0 bases and J by 6 bases, and 11 bases separated the two germline ends. CDR3 nucleotides: TGTGCCTGGAGTGTAATTATGAGGGATGGCTACACCTTC. As protein: CAWSVIMRDGYTF. Supplemented by reference TRBV30 and TRBJ1-2, the full variable domain reads SQTIHQWPATLVQPVGSPLSLECTVEGTSNPNLYWYRQAAGRGLQLLFYSVGIGQISSEVPQNLSASRPQDRQFILSSKKLLLSDSGFYLCAWSVIMRDGYTFGSGTRLTVV.

The genes are TRBV29-1 and TRBJ1-1; 7 bases align to TRBD1. Per the germline V gene, CDR1 is SQVTM and CDR2 is ANQGSEA. V lost 0 bases, J lost 5 bases, and 12 bases stayed unmatched. This CDR3 has 16 residues. The CDR3 DNA reads TGCAGCGTTGAAGAAACATATCAGGGGGACTTAACTGAAGCTTTCTTT. The encoded protein is CSVEETYQGDLTEAFF.

J is TRBJ1-1 and V is TRBV6-4; D may be TRBD1 (5 bases). Germline CDR1 is MRHNA and CDR2 is SNTAGT. Trimming removed 6 bases from V and 5 bases from J, with 19 bases in between. This CDR3 contains 15 residues. The CDR3 bases are TGTGCCAGCAGAATCTCGGGGGGTCCCGGGACTGAAGCTTTCTTT. This gives the protein CASRISGGPGTEAFF.

V usage is TRBV6-5 and J usage is TRBJ1-2, with D possibly being TRBD1 (5 bases). V was trimmed by 8 bases and J by 8 bases, leaving 12 bases between them. The CDR3 contains 11 residues. Germline values: CDR1 MNHEY, CDR2 SVGAGI. CDR3 sequence reads: CASGTGSGYTF. The CDR3 DNA sequence: TGTGCCAGCGGGACTGGTTCGGGCTACACCTTC.